This T cell receptor beta chain was recovered during a study of neurological immune-mediated disorders. The CDR3 totals 15 residues. Trimming took off 3 bases at V and 0 bases at J, with 11 bases between the two ends. Germline CDR1 SEHNR, CDR2 FQNEAQ (reference sequence). This clonotype was found many times. 5'RACE with 10-nucleotide random UMIs produced the cDNA. MiXCR was run by TCRdb on the 5' RACE reads, yielding one entry per CDR3 protein. The sample includes around 64,000 distinct CDR3 sequences, roughly 3% of them seen just once. Where libraries were unsorted, they were derived from 2 million PBMCs stored at -80 degrees C.

The sequencing input was PBMCs. V and J are TRBV7-9 and TRBJ1-1; D is undetermined. This TCR derives from a woman aged 45-65 years with multiple sclerosis. The CDR3 region has the DNA TGTGCCAGCAGCTTTATGTGGGGAATGAACACTGAAGCTTTCTTT. Translation: CASSFMWGMNTEAFF.